The 27 T cell receptor beta chains in this list originate from one sample, sequenced in a study of pediatric ulcerative colitis. Rectal tissue came from one to two pinch biopsies taken at colonoscopy. Some clones are missing from TCRdb's copy, which holds only in-frame ones; the method was immunoSEQ multiplex PCR. Here the sample spans under 50,000 clones, under 80% being singletons. The specimen sequenced was gut tissue. The source of these receptors is a girl aged 5 to 17 with moderate ulcerative colitis.

This clone was counted a single time. The rearrangement joins TRBV28 to TRBJ1-1, with TRBD1 matching 8 bases. CDR1 is MDHEN, CDR2 SYDVKM, per germline. This CDR3 has 15 residues. The V gene end was trimmed by 5 bases and the J gene end by 6 bases; junction bases not matched to a gene: 11. This CDR3 is CASSSPSRGHAEAFF. In DNA, the CDR3 is TGTGCCAGCAGTAGCCCGAGCAGGGGGCACGCTGAAGCTTTCTTT.

The chain uses TRBV5-1 and TRBJ2-6; no clear D. The CDR3 is made up of 20 amino acids. V lost 5 bases, J lost 0 bases, and 24 bases lay in between. Germline values: CDR1 SGHRS, CDR2 YFSETQ. The CDR3 here is CASRQRVTANIFSGANVLTF. CDR3 bases: TGCGCCAGCAGACAACGTGTGACGGCCAATATATTCTCTGGGGCCAACGTCCTGACTTTC. Looking up the rest from reference TRBV5-1 and TRBJ2-6 gives the full variable domain: KAGVTQTPRYLIKTRGQQVTLSCSPISGHRSVSWYQQTPGQGLQFLFEYFSETQRNKGNFPGRFSGRQFSNSRSEMNVSTLELGDSALYLCASRQRVTANIFSGANVLTFGAGSRLTVL.

The sample holds one count of this clone. The chain employs TRBV6-1 and TRBJ2-7; D may be TRBD1 (6 bases). Per the germline V gene, CDR1 is MNHNS and CDR2 is SASEGT. This CDR3 has 16 residues. V lost 3 bases to trimming and J lost 2 bases, with 17 bases between them. The CDR3 sequence: CASSDGVRTGPYEQYF. As DNA, the CDR3 is TGTGCCAGCAGTGATGGAGTAAGAACAGGGCCCTACGAGCAGTACTTC.

The CDR3 loop reads CASNSLTSGTDTQYF. The CDR3 region has the DNA TGCGCCAGCAATTCCCTTACTAGCGGCACAGATACGCAGTATTTT. This chain links TRBV23-1 with TRBJ2-3; the match to TRBD2 covers 7 bases. TRBV23-1 is reported as an ORF; its role is uncertain. The CDR3 consists of 15 residues. V gave up 7 bases and J gave up 1 base; unmatched junction bases: 8.

This rearrangement joins TRBV18 to TRBJ1-1; TRBD1 matches at 8 bases. The ends lost 6 bases at V and 1 base at J; junction bases unmatched: 4. Germline V gives CDR1 KGHSH, CDR2 LQKENI. CDR3 length: 14 amino acids. CDR3 loop: CASSQGAQNTEAFF. The CDR3 region has the DNA TGTGCCAGCTCTCAGGGGGCGCAGAACACTGAAGCTTTCTTT.

The chain carries TRBV6-1 and TRBJ2-2; TRBD1 is a possible D gene (6 bases). CDR3 length: 14 residues. CDR1 is MNHNS and CDR2 is SASEGT in the germline V gene. Trimming cost V 7 bases and J 5 bases, with 14 bases left between them. CDR3 in amino acids: CASNWGLRTGELFF. CDR3 coding DNA: TGTGCCAGCAATTGGGGGCTCAGAACCGGGGAGCTGTTTTTT.

The chain uses TRBV7-9 and TRBJ2-7; TRBD2 agrees at 10 bases. Trimming cost V 5 bases and J 0 bases; bases outside gene matches: 10. CDR1 is SEHNR, CDR2 FQNEAQ, per germline (reference sequence). The CDR3 totals 17 residues. CDR3 protein: CASSLGLAEPSSYEQYF. In nucleotides, the CDR3 is TGTGCCAGCAGCCTCGGACTAGCGGAGCCGAGCTCCTACGAGCAGTACTTC.

DNA for the CDR3: TGCGCCAGCAGCTACCAGACAGGGCCGAACACTGAAGCTTTCTTT. Translated, it gives CASSYQTGPNTEAFF. This sequence joins TRBV5-1 and TRBJ1-1; TRBD1 aligns across 7 bases. The CDR3 is made up of 15 amino acids. Germline lookup yields CDR1 SGHRS and CDR2 YFSETQ. With 3 bases clipped from V and 1 base from J, the junction kept 6 bases outside the gene matches.

The V call is TRBV9, the J call TRBJ2-1; TRBD1 matches 7 bases. This CDR3 has 13 residues. J was trimmed by 8 bases and V by 0 bases; bases with no gene match: 2. CDR1 SGDLS and CDR2 YYNGEE come from the germline V gene. CDR3 coding DNA: TGTGCCAGCAGCGTAGATCAGGGGGATGAGCAGTTCTTC. Translating gives CASSVDQGDEQFF.

The genes are TRBV9 and TRBJ1-1; D call uncertain. Germline CDR1 and CDR2: SGDLS and YYNGEE. Trimming took off 4 bases at V and 4 bases at J, with 17 bases between the two ends. The CDR3 consists of 15 residues. The CDR3 nucleotides are TGTGCCAGCAGCTCCCCGGGCGGGAAGTCCACTGAAGCTTTCTTT. Translation: CASSSPGGKSTEAFF.

The chain employs TRBV4-1 and TRBJ2-5; D gene ambiguous. Germline CDR1 and CDR2: MGHRA and YSYEKL. V was trimmed by 3 bases and J by 4 bases, leaving 9 bases between them. The CDR3 has 13 amino acids. CDR3 residues: CASSQPWAETQYF. The CDR3 DNA is TGCGCCAGCAGCCAGCCATGGGCAGAGACCCAGTACTTC.

The chain employs TRBV6-1 and TRBJ1-5; maybe TRBD1 (6 bases). Trimming removed 3 bases at V and 0 bases at J, with 18 bases between. This CDR3 spans 18 amino acids. CDR1 and CDR2 from the germline V gene are MNHNS and SASEGT. CDR3 bases: TGTGCCAGCAGTGACCCCGGGGGGCGGGGGTATAGCAATCAGCCCCAGCATTTT. Its protein product is CASSDPGGRGYSNQPQHF.

The chain couples TRBV19 to TRBJ1-2; no clear D gene. CDR1 and CDR2 (germline): LNHDA, SQIVND (reference sequence). Trimming pared 1 base from V and 0 bases from J, leaving 6 bases between. The CDR3 covers 14 residues. CDR3 DNA sequence: TGTGCCAGTAGTATAGTGTCGGCTAACTATGGCTACACCTTC. This codes for CASSIVSANYGYTF.

The chain is built from TRBV28 and TRBJ2-4; the match to TRBD1 covers 9 bases. CDR1 MDHEN and CDR2 SYDVKM come from the germline V gene. V trimming: 5 bases; J trimming: 0 bases; junction bases outside the gene matches: 8. This CDR3 is built from 17 residues. CDR3 sequence (DNA): TGTGCCAGCAGTCGGACAGGGGTCGTACTAGCCAAAAACATTCAGTACTTC. Its translation: CASSRTGVVLAKNIQYF.

This clone has a handful of counts. The CDR3: CASRRTVLYSNQPQHF. DNA of the CDR3: TGTGCCAGCAGGCGGACGGTTCTTTATAGCAATCAGCCCCAGCATTTT. This rearrangement joins TRBV21-1 to TRBJ1-5. TRBV21-1 counts as a pseudogene. The CDR3 runs to 16 residues.

The rearrangement links TRBV6-5 to TRBJ2-7; 9 nucleotides align to TRBD2. This CDR3 has 15 residues. Trimming removed 0 bases from V and 6 bases from J; junction bases left unmatched: 6. The germline CDR1 and CDR2 sequences are MNHEY and SVGAGI. CDR3 protein: CASSYSGLANTEQYF. CDR3 coding DNA: TGTGCCAGCAGTTACTCTGGACTAGCGAACACCGAGCAGTACTTC.

J is TRBJ1-5 and V is TRBV15; D might be TRBD1 (5 bases). The ends were cut back, 0 bases at V and 11 bases at J, with 14 bases in the middle. The CDR3 sequence is 14 residues long. Germline loops: CDR1 LNHNV, CDR2 YYDKDF (reference sequence). CDR3 sequence reads: CATSRDVSGEAQHF. The CDR3 bases are TGTGCCACCAGCAGAGATGTTTCGGGGGAGGCCCAGCATTTT.

The chain is built from TRBV7-6 and TRBJ2-1; D may be TRBD1 or TRBD2 (6 bases each). The CDR3 extends over 16 amino acids. V was shortened by 4 bases and J by 4 bases, with 17 bases between the two germline ends. CDR1 and CDR2 from the germline V gene are SGHVS and FNYEAQ. CDR3 residues: CASSYSPGAVYNEQFF. CDR3 nucleotide sequence: TGTGCCAGCAGCTACTCCCCGGGGGCCGTATACAATGAGCAGTTCTTC.

The genes are TRBV4-1 and TRBJ2-1; 15 bases map to TRBD2. In germline, CDR1 is MGHRA, CDR2 YSYEKL. V gave up 4 bases and J gave up 10 bases; unmatched junction bases: 8. The CDR3 spans 16 residues. CDR3 amino acids: CASSPGTSGRLREQFF. Written as DNA, the CDR3 is TGCGCCAGCAGCCCCGGGACTAGCGGGAGGCTTCGGGAGCAGTTCTTC.

The genes are TRBV5-1 and TRBJ1-1; TRBD1 might be the D (5 bases). The CDR3 sequence is 13 residues long. Per germline, CDR1 SGHRS and CDR2 YFSETQ. The ends were cut back, 4 bases at V and 3 bases at J, with 10 bases in the middle. CDR3 protein: CASSPLRDTEAFF. As DNA, the CDR3 is TGCGCCAGCAGCCCACTCAGGGACACTGAAGCTTTCTTT.

This CDR3 is CASSLDRVGNQPQHF. CDR3 DNA: TGTGCCAGCTCACTCGACAGGGTCGGCAATCAGCCCCAGCATTTT. The genes are TRBV18 and TRBJ1-5; 7 nucleotides agree with TRBD1. The germline V gene has CDR1 KGHSH and CDR2 LQKENI. The CDR3 sequence is 15 residues long. The ends lost 4 bases at V and 2 bases at J; junction bases unmatched: 5.

The rearrangement joins TRBV4-2 to TRBJ2-3; 15 bases are a match to TRBD2. Germline V gene lookup returns CDR1 LGHNA and CDR2 YNFKEQ. V was pared by 4 bases and J by 4 bases, with 6 bases of the junction left unmatched. The CDR3 is made up of 17 amino acids. The CDR3 is CASSPGLAGGVPDTQYF. As DNA, the CDR3 is TGTGCCAGCAGCCCGGGACTAGCGGGAGGAGTGCCAGATACGCAGTATTTT.

CDR3 sequence: CASSPGGTGSSYEQYF. In DNA form, the CDR3 reads TGCGCCAGCAGCCCGGGGGGTACAGGGTCTTCCTACGAGCAGTACTTC. This chain links TRBV4-1 with TRBJ2-7, with D possibly being TRBD2 (7 bases). CDR1 is MGHRA, CDR2 YSYEKL, per germline. The length of the CDR3 is 16 residues. The V end lost 4 bases, the J end lost 1 base, and 17 bases lay between the germline ends.

The chain uses TRBV7-2 and TRBJ2-7, with D perhaps matching TRBD1 (6 bases). Germline assignment: CDR1 SGHTA and CDR2 FQGNSA. The CDR3 runs 16 residues. Trimming took off 0 bases at V and 3 bases at J, with 15 bases between the two ends. Written as DNA, the CDR3 is TGTGCCAGCAGCTTAGCGGGTGCAGGACAGCTCTACGAGCAGTACTTC. This gives the protein CASSLAGAGQLYEQYF.

The chain links TRBV9 to TRBJ2-2, with a possible D match to TRBD2 (6 bases). Germline V gives CDR1 SGDLS, CDR2 YYNGEE. The CDR3 loop spans 15 amino acids. V was shortened by 0 bases and J by 0 bases, with 6 bases between the two germline ends. The CDR3 bases are TGTGCCAGCAGCGTAGGGGGGGCGAACACCGGGGAGCTGTTTTTT. Protein product: CASSVGGANTGELFF.

The CDR3: CSVEDGGGFGTEAFF. DNA for the CDR3: TGCAGCGTTGAAGATGGTGGGGGTTTTGGCACTGAAGCTTTCTTT. The chain couples TRBV29-1 to TRBJ1-1, with D possibly being TRBD1 (5 bases). Trimming stripped 0 bases from V and 4 bases from J, with 15 bases between. Germline-derived CDR1 and CDR2 are SQVTM and ANQGSEA. CDR3 length equals 15 residues.

The chain has TRBV7-3 and TRBJ1-2; 7 bases agree with TRBD1. The germline gives CDR1 SGHTA, CDR2 FQGTGA. V gave up 5 bases and J gave up 2 bases; unmatched junction bases: 8. The CDR3 is 15 residues long. CDR3 amino acids: CASSPGPGQNYGYTF. DNA for the CDR3: TGTGCCAGCAGCCCAGGCCCGGGACAGAACTATGGCTACACCTTC.